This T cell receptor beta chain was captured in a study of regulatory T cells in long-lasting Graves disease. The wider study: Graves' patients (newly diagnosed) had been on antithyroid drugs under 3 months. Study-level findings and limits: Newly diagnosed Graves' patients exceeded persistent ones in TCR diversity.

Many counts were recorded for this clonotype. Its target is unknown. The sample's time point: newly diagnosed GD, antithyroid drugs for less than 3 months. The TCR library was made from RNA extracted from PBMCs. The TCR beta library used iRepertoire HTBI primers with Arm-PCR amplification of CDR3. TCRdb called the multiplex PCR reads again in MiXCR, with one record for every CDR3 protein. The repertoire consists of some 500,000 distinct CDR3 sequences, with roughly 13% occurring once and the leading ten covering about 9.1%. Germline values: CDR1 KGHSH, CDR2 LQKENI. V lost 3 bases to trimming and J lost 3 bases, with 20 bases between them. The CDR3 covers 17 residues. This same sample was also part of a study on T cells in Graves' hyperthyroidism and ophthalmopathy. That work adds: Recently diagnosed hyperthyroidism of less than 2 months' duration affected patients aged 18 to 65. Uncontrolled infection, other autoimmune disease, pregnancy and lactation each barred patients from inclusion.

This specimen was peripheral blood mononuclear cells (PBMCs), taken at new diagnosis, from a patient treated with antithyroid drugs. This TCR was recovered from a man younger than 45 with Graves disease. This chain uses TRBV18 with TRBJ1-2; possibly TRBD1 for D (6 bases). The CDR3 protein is CASSPWLSGERDYGYTF. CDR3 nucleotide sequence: TGTGCCAGCTCACCGTGGCTCTCAGGGGAAAGGGACTATGGCTACACCTTC.